This T cell receptor beta chain derives from a study of OX40 agonist ivuxolimab in advanced cancers. Study-wide points: There were also nonresponders showing low normalized T-cell clonal expansion.

Germline CDR1 reads SGHDN; CDR2 reads FVKESK. V was clipped by 0 bases and J by 5 bases, with 14 bases between them. The CDR3 sequence is 16 residues long. Assay used: immunoSEQ multiplex PCR; TCRdb lists only in-frame clones, some missing. The sample includes about 32,000 clones, roughly 87% of them seen just once. A word on this clone: Its antigen remains unknown.

The sample consisted of CD4+ or CD8+ T cells sorted from blood, taken in a trial of the OX40 agonist ivuxolimab. This chain links TRBV14 with TRBJ2-1; D possibly uses TRBD1 or TRBD2 (5 bases each). The sequence was collected from an adult with an advanced solid tumor such as melanoma, head and neck, liver or kidney cancer. The CDR3, as DNA: TGTGCCAGCAGCCAAGATTGGTCTGGGGGAAACAATGAGCAGTTCTTC. Translating gives CASSQDWSGGNNEQFF.